This record concerns one T cell receptor beta chain sequence. Each CDR3 protein gets one entry after TCRdb re-called the 5' RACE reads with MiXCR. This sample has 550,000 to 700,000 distinct CDR3 sequences; approximately 22% occur once, and the top ten carry roughly 4%. This entry is derived from a study of identical twins. V lost 4 bases and J lost 1; bases outside the gene matches: 2. This CDR3 has 15 amino acids. Looked up from germline, CDR1 is ENHRY and CDR2 is SYGVKD. The sample also formed part of further work on T cells expressing NK-cell markers.

J is TRBJ2-5 and V is TRBV10-3; TRBD2 matches 11 bases. Sequencing input: PBMCs. This sequence originates from a woman aged 18-35 years in good health. The CDR3 DNA follows: TGTGCCATCAGTGGACTAGCGGGGACCCAAGAGACCCAGTACTTC. Translated: CAISGLAGTQETQYF.